This T cell receptor (beta chain) was captured by sequencing in a study of Tregs in tolerant kidney transplant recipients. General observations from the study: The small number of patients limits these findings pending further validation. Nucleotide sequences could not be compared across some patients' samples due to primer changes.

Germline values: CDR1 LNHDA, CDR2 SQIVND (reference sequence). With 5 bases removed from V and 2 bases from J, the gap between germline ends came to 17 bases. The CDR3 is 16 residues long. Recipients received nonmyeloablative bone marrow transplants from related graft donors, with transient mixed chimerism. Profiling relied on immunoSEQ multiplex PCR, and the TCRdb table lists in-frame clones only, not all of them. This sample's table reports tens of thousands of clones. As to this clone: Its specificity is not known. The CDR3 end falls 3 residues outside the read, so it is completed with the germline J gene.

The rearrangement uses TRBV19 and TRBJ2-3; D might be TRBD2 (6 bases). This material consisted of CD4+ T cells from blood (PBMCs), taken 24 months after the transplant. This TCR derives from a human patient who received a combined kidney and bone marrow transplant. The graft donor may be the source of some T cells. The CDR3 DNA, read in part, is TGTGCCAGTAGTTCGGGACTCCTGAAGACCACAGATACG. Translated, it gives CASSSGLLKTTDT. The full CDR3 protein is CASSSGLLKTTDTQYF.